A selection of T cell receptor beta chains follows, all from one sample in a study of beta chain features in type 1 diabetes. Profiled with immunoSEQ multiplex PCR; TCRdb holds only in-frame clones, not every one. The table has about 370,000 clones, about 15% seen once. Material: naive CD4+ T cells from blood. Every receptor here comes from a young woman in good health. CDR3s leave out the opening cysteine and the closing phenylalanine or tryptophan. A D gene is named only where the DNA matches it firmly.

J gene: TRBJ1-2
D gene: -
V gene: TRBV28
CDR3 protein: ASSFLWLQSGGYT

J gene: TRBJ2-1
D gene: TRBD2
V gene: TRBV4-3
CDR3 protein: ASSQILAGAYNEQF

J gene: TRBJ2-7
D gene: -
V gene: TRBV7-3
CDR3 protein: ASSLDLYYEQY

J gene: TRBJ2-1
D gene: TRBD2
V gene: TRBV7-8
CDR3 protein: ASKTSRGNEQF

J gene: TRBJ2-3
D gene: TRBD2
V gene: TRBV5-4
CDR3 protein: ASSNGTSVDTQY

J gene: TRBJ2-7
D gene: -
V gene: TRBV13
CDR3 protein: ASSLSTYEQY

J gene: TRBJ2-1
D gene: TRBD2
V gene: TRBV30
CDR3 protein: ASTSSGSLGYEQF

J gene: TRBJ2-7
D gene: TRBD2
V gene: TRBV2
CDR3 protein: ASRTSGAYEQY

J gene: TRBJ2-1
D gene: TRBD1
V gene: TRBV19
CDR3 protein: ASKPGTAYNEQF

J gene: TRBJ2-4
D gene: TRBD1
V gene: TRBV7-2
CDR3 protein: ASSLASGTGLNIQY

J gene: TRBJ2-5
D gene: TRBD1
V gene: TRBV30
CDR3 protein: AWNYGPGGTQY

J gene: TRBJ2-6
D gene: TRBD1
V gene: TRBV28
CDR3 protein: ASSPFPGQGQKGTNVLT

J gene: TRBJ2-5
D gene: TRBD1
V gene: TRBV15
CDR3 protein: ATSRVPGGAETQY

J gene: TRBJ1-1
D gene: -
V gene: TRBV29-1
CDR3 protein: SVAGSWGTEAF

J gene: TRBJ2-1
D gene: TRBD2
V gene: TRBV7-9
CDR3 protein: ASSLSRGFREGPDNEQF

J gene: TRBJ1-1
D gene: TRBD1
V gene: TRBV29-1
CDR3 protein: SVAVLGTGISEAF